A single sample gave rise to the 9 T cell receptor beta chains below, sequenced in a study of blood T cell repertoires in COVID-19. Data came from immunoSEQ multiplex PCR; TCRdb stores just in-frame clones and leaves some out. The repertoire has 150,000 to 200,000 clones, just under 90% of them found once; the top ten carry around 0.88%. Sequencing was carried out using peripheral blood. The receptors derive from a woman younger than 30 who had recovered from COVID-19.

This chain uses TRBV6-2 or TRBV6-3 with TRBJ2-1; 7 nucleotides align to TRBD1. This CDR3 has 15 amino acids. After removal of 6 bases from V and 2 bases from J, the junction contained 7 bases not matched to a gene. Germline assignment: CDR1 MNHEY and CDR2 SVGEGT. The CDR3, as DNA: TGTGCCAGCAGCCCCCGGGACAGAGCCTACAATGAGCAGTTCTTC. It is translated as CASSPRDRAYNEQFF.

Concerning this clone itself: The same CDR3 is also encoded by other DNA sequences in this sample. The chain employs TRBV14 and TRBJ2-4; a possible D gene is TRBD1 (5 bases). The CDR3 loop spans 14 amino acids. The V end lost 1 base, the J end lost 1 base, and 5 bases lay between the germline ends. Germline CDR1 is SGHDN and CDR2 is FVKESK. The CDR3: CASSQAGAKNIQYF. DNA for the CDR3: TGTGCCAGCAGCCAAGCAGGGGCCAAAAACATTCAGTACTTC.

The rearrangement uses TRBV27 and TRBJ1-1; 9 bases fit TRBD1. This CDR3 region has 16 residues. CDR1 MNHEY and CDR2 SMNVEV come from the germline V gene (reference sequence). Unmatched junction bases numbered 9, after V lost 3 bases and J lost 4 bases. For the CDR3, the DNA is TGTGCCAGCAGTTTTAATGGGACAGGGATGCGCACTGAAGCTTTCTTT. Its translation is CASSFNGTGMRTEAFF.

V usage is TRBV3-1 (or the pseudogene TRBV3-2) and J usage is TRBJ1-2; D not certain. The V gene's germline CDR1 is LGHDT and CDR2 YNNKEL (reference sequence). The V and J ends lost 4 bases and 8 bases respectively, with 17 bases between them. CDR3 length: 14 residues. The DNA of the CDR3 is TGTGCCAGCAGCCCCCCGATGGACGGAGGAGGCTACACCTTC. This sequence encodes CASSPPMDGGGYTF.

The chain recombines TRBV7-9 with TRBJ1-3, with 7 bases identical to TRBD1. The germline CDR1 and CDR2 sequences are SEHNR and FQNEAQ (reference sequence). V trimming: 11 bases; J trimming: 3 bases; junction bases outside the gene matches: 25. The CDR3 totals 19 residues. CDR3 in DNA: TGTGCCGGAGCACCTCGGGGCGACAGGGCCCTCGTAAGTGGAAACACCATATATTTT. Translating it yields CAGAPRGDRALVSGNTIYF.

The chain couples TRBV19 to TRBJ2-3, with 7 bases aligning to TRBD1. Germline CDR1 and CDR2: LNHDA and SQIVND (reference sequence). This CDR3 contains 14 residues. Trimming cost V 10 bases and J 4 bases; bases outside gene matches: 11. The CDR3 loop reads CATSDRASADTQYF. In DNA, the CDR3 is TGTGCCACCTCAGACAGGGCGTCGGCAGATACGCAGTATTTT. The full variable domain, completed using reference TRBV19 and TRBJ2-3, is DGGITQSPKYLFRKEGQNVTLSCEQNLNHDAMYWYRQDPGQGLRLIYYSQIVNDFQKGDIAEGYSVSREKKESFPLTVTSAQKNPTAFYLCATSDRASADTQYFGPGTRLTVL.

The J gene is TRBJ2-7, the V gene TRBV2; 7 nucleotides agree with TRBD2. Germline V gene sequence: CDR1 SNHLY, CDR2 FYNNEI. The CDR3 is made up of 15 amino acids. Trimming at V came to 2 bases and at J to 2 bases, leaving 6 bases not matched to a gene. CDR3: CASSELGRGAYEQYF. CDR3 sequence (DNA): TGTGCCAGCAGTGAACTTGGACGGGGGGCCTACGAGCAGTACTTC.

This chain uses TRBV5-6 with TRBJ2-6; D remains ambiguous. V was shortened by 4 bases and J by 2 bases, with 13 bases between the two germline ends. Germline V CDR1 and CDR2: SGHDT, YYEEEE. The CDR3 consists of 16 residues. In DNA, the CDR3 is TGTGCCAGCAGCCCGATAGTCCAGGCTGGGGCCAACGTCCTGACTTTC. This codes for CASSPIVQAGANVLTF.

This chain connects TRBV7-9 to TRBJ1-1; D gene unclear. Germline CDR1 is SEHNR and CDR2 is FQNEAQ (reference sequence). With 5 bases removed from V and 0 bases from J, the gap between germline ends came to 16 bases. The CDR3 sequence is 16 residues long. DNA of the CDR3: TGTGCCAGCAGCGTAAGGTTACGCGGGTTGAACACTGAAGCTTTCTTT. Translating gives CASSVRLRGLNTEAFF.